Reported below is one TCR beta chain. Its antigen is undetermined. The entry originates in a study of T-cell memory formation after mild COVID-19. General study findings and limits: Clones contracting over day 15 to 85 were CD4/CD8 balanced, with later expanders leaning CD4+. Memory from before infection featured some responding clones, which suggests cross-reactive memory joined.

J gave up 5 bases and V 4 bases, and 12 bases lay outside the gene matches. Germline V gene data show CDR1 as SGHDN and CDR2 as FVKESK. This CDR3 has 16 residues. It was 5'RACE with constant-segment primers that produced the TCR alpha and TCR beta cDNA libraries, which carried sample barcodes and UMIs. TCRdb recomputed calls from the 5' RACE reads with MiXCR, one row per CDR3 protein. This repertoire shows a few hundred thousand distinct CDR3 sequences, roughly 19% found once; its top ten account for around 20%. The rearrangement links TRBV14 to TRBJ2-7; 9 bases are shared with TRBD1. The origin of this receptor is a man between 18 and 35 years old who had mild COVID-19 (a few samples of this study predate the infection). Cell type and time point are not known. Sequenced sample: PBMCs or a T cell subset sorted from them (not recorded which). In DNA, the CDR3 is TGTGCCAGCAGCCCAATCCCGGGACAGGGATACAACGAGCAGTACTTC. Translation gives CASSPIPGQGYNEQYF.